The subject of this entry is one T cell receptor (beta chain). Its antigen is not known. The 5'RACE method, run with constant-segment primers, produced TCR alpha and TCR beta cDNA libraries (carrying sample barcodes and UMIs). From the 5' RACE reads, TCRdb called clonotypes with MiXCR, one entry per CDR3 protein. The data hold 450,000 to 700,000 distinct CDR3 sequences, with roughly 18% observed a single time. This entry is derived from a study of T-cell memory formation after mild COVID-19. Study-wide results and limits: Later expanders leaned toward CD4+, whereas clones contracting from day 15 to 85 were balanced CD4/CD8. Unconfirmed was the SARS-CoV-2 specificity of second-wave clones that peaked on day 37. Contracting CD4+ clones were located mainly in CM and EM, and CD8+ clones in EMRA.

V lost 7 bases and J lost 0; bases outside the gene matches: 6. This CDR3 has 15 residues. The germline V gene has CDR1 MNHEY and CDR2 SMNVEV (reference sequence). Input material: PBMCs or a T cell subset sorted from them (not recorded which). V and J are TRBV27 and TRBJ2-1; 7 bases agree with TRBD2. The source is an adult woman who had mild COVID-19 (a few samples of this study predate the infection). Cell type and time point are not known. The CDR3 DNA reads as TGTGCCAGCAATAGGAGGACTAGCTCCTACAATGAGCAGTTCTTC. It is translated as CASNRRTSSYNEQFF.